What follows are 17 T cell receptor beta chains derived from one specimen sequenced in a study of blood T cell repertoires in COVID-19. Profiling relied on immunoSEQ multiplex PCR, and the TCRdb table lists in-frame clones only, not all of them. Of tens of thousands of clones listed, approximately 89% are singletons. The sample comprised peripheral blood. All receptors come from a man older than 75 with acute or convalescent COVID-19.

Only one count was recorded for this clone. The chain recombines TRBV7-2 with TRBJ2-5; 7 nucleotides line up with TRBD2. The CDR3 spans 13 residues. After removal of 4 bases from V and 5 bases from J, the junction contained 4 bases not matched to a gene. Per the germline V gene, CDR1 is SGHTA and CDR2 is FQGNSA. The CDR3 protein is CASSSEGGETQYF. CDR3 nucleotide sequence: TGTGCCAGCAGCTCAGAGGGAGGGGAGACCCAGTACTTC.

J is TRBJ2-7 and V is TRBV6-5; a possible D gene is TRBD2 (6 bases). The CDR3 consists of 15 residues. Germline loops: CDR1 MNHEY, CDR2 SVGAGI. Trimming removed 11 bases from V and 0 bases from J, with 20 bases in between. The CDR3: CASNGAGGYSYEQYF. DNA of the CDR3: TGTGCCTCTAATGGAGCGGGCGGGTACTCCTACGAGCAGTACTTC.

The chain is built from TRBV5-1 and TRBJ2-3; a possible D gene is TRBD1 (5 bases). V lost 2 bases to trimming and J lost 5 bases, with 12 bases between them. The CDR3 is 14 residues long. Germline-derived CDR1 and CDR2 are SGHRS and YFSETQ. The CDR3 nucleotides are TGCGCCAGCAGCTTCTGGGGTACAGGAGATACGCAGTATTTT. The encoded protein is CASSFWGTGDTQYF.

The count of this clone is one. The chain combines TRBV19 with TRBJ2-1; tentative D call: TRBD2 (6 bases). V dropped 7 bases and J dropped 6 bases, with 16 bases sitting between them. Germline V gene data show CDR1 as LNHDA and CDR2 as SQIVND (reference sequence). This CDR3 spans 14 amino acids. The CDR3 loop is CASTPGRGVNEQFF. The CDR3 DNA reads TGTGCCAGTACCCCGGGCCGCGGGGTCAATGAGCAGTTCTTC.

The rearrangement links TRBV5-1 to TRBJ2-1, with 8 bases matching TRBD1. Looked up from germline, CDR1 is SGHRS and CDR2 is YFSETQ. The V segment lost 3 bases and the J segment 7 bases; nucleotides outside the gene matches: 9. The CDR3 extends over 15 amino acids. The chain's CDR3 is CASSSGQVGSNEQFF. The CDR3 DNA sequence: TGCGCCAGCAGCTCGGGACAGGTGGGTTCGAATGAGCAGTTCTTC.

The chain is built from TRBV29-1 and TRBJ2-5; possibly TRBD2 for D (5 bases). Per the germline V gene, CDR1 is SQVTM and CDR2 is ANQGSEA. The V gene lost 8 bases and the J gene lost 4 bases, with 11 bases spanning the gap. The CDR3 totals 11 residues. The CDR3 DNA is TGCAGCAAAACCGAGGGAGAGACCCAGTACTTC. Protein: CSKTEGETQYF.

The CDR3 bases are TGTGCCAGCAGCTTAGCGACAGGGAGCGAGCAGTACTTC. The encoded protein is CASSLATGSEQYF. This chain joins TRBV7-2 and TRBJ2-7; the match to TRBD1 covers 7 bases. This CDR3 contains 13 residues. V lost 0 bases, J lost 6 bases, and 2 bases stayed unmatched. Germline-derived CDR1 and CDR2 are SGHTA and FQGNSA.

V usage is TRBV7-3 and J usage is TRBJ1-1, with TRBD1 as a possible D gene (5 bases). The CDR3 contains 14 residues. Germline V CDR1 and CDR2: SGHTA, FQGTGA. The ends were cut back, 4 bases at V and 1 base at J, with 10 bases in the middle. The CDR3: CASSSGLENTEAFF. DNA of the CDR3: TGTGCCAGCAGCTCGGGACTCGAGAACACTGAAGCTTTCTTT.

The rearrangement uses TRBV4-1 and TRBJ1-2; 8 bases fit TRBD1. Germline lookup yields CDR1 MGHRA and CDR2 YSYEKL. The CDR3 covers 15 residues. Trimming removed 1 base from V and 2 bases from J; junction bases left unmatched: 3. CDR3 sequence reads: CASSQGGDRNYGYTF. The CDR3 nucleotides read TGCGCCAGCAGCCAAGGAGGGGACAGGAACTATGGCTACACCTTC.

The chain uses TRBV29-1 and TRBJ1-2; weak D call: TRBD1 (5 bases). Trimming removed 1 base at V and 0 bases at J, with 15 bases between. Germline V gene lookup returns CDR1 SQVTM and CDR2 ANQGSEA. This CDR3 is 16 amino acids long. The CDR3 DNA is TGCAGCGTTGAAGTTCTTGTGGGGGGAGCTAACTATGGCTACACCTTC. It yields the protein CSVEVLVGGANYGYTF.

CDR3 loop: CASSKGAYGVTSNQPQHF. Written as DNA, the CDR3 is TGTGCCAGCAGCAAAGGAGCGTACGGGGTAACGAGCAATCAGCCCCAGCATTTT. The chain uses TRBV21-1 and TRBJ1-5. TRBV21-1 corresponds to a pseudogene. The CDR3 is 18 amino acids.

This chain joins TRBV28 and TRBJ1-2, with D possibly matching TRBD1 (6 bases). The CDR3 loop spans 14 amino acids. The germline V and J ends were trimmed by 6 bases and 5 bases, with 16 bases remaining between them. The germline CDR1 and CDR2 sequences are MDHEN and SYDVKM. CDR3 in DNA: TGTGCCAGCAGCATCACATTAACAGGGTATGGCTACACCTTC. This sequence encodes CASSITLTGYGYTF.

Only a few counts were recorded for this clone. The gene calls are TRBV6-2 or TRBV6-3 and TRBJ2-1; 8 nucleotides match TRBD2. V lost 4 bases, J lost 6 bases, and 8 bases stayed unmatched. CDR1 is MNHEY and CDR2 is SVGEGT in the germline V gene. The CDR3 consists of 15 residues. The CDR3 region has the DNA TGTGCCAGCAGTTCAGCGGGAGTAGGGCTCAATGAGCAGTTCTTC. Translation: CASSSAGVGLNEQFF.

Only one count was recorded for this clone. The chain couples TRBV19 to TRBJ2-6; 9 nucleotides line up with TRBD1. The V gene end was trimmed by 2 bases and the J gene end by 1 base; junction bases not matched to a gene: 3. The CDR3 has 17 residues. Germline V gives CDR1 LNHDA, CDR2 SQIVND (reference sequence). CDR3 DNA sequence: TGTGCCAGTAGTATAACAGGGGGCAGGTCTGGGGCCAACGTCCTGACTTTC. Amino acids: CASSITGGRSGANVLTF.

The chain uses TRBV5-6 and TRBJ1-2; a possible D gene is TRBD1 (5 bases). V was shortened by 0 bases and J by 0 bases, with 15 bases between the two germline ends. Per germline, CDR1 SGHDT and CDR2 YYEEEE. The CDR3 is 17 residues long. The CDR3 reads CASSLERGWSANYGYTF. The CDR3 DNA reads TGTGCCAGCAGCTTGGAACGGGGGTGGTCGGCTAACTATGGCTACACCTTC.

The chain's CDR3 is CASSFVLAGALTGELFF. The CDR3, as DNA: TGTGCCAGCAGCTTCGTACTAGCGGGGGCGCTCACCGGGGAGCTGTTTTTT. This chain links TRBV11-2 with TRBJ2-2; 11 bases match TRBD2. This CDR3 has 17 amino acids. With 3 bases clipped from V and 4 bases from J, the junction kept 7 bases outside the gene matches. CDR1 and CDR2 from the germline V gene are SGHAT and FQNNGV.

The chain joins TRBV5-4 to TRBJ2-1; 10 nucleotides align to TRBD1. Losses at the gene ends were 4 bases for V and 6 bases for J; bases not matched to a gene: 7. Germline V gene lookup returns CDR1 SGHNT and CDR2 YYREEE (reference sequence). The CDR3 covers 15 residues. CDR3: CASSTAGTGVNEQFF. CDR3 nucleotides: TGTGCCAGCAGCACTGCCGGGACAGGGGTCAATGAGCAGTTCTTC.